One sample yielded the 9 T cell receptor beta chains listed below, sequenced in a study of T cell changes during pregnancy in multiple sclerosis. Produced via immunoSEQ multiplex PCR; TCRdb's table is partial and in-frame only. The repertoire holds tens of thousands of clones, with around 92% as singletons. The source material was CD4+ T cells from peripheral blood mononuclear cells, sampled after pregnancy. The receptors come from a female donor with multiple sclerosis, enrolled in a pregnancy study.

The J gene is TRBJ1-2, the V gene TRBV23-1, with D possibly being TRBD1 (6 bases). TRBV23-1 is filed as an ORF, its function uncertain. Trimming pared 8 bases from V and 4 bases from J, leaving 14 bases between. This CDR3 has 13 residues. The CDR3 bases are TGCGCCAGCGGTGGACAGAAATTCTATGGCTACACCTTC. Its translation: CASGGQKFYGYTF.

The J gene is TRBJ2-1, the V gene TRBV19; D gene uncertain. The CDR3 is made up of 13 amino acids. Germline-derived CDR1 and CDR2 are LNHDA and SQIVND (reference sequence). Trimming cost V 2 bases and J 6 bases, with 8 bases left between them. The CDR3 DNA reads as TGTGCCAGTAGTATACAACAGCTCAATGAGCAGTTCTTC. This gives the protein CASSIQQLNEQFF.

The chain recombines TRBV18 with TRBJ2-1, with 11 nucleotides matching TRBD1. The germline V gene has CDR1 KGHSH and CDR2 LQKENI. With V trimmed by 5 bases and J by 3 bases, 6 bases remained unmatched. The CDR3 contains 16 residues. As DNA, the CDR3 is TGTGCCAGCTCATCTACCGGGACAGGGGGCTACAATGAGCAGTTCTTC. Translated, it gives CASSSTGTGGYNEQFF.

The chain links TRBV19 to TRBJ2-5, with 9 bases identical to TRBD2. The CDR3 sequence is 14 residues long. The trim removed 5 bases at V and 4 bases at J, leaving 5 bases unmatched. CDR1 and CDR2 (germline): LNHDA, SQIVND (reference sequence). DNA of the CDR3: TGTGCCAGTAGTTTGGGGACTAGCCCAGAGACCCAGTACTTC. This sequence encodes CASSLGTSPETQYF.

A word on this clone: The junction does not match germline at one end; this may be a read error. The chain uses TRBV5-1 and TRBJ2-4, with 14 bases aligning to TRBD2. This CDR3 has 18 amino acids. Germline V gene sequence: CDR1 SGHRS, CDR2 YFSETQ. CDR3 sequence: CASSSTGTSGGAQNIQYF. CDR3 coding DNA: TGCGCCAGCAGCTCGACCGGGACTAGCGGGGGAGCCCAAAACATTCAGTACTTC.

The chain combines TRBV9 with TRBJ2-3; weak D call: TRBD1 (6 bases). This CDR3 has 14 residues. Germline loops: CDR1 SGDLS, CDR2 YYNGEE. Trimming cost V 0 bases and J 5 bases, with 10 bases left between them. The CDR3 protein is CASSVGQGIDTQYF. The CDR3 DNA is TGTGCCAGCAGCGTAGGGCAGGGGATAGATACGCAGTATTTT.

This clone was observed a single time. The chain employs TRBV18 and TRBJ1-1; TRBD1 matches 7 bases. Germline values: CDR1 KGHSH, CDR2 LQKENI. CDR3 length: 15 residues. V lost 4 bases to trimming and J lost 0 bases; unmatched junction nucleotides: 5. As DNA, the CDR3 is TGTGCCAGCTCACTCGGACAGGCGTTGAACACTGAAGCTTTCTTT. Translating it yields CASSLGQALNTEAFF.

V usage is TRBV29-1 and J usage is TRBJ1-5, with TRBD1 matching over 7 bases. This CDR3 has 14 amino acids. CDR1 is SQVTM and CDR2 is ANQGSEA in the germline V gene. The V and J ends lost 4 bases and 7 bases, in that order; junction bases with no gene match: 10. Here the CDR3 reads CSVAPDREGQPQHF. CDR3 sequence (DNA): TGCAGCGTTGCCCCAGACAGGGAAGGGCAGCCCCAGCATTTT.

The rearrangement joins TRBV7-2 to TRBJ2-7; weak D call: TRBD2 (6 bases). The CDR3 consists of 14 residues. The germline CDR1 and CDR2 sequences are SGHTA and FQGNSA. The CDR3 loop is CAGGSGRVPYEQYF. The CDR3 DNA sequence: TGTGCTGGAGGGTCAGGCAGGGTACCCTACGAGCAGTACTTC.